This T cell receptor beta chain was obtained from a study of response to subunit inactivated influenza vaccine. This clonotype was seen a few times. TCRdb reprocessed the RT-PCR reads with MiXCR, giving one entry per CDR3 protein. The table records roughly 190,000 distinct CDR3 sequences, about an eighth of them present only once. CDR1 and CDR2 (germline): ENHRY, SYGVKD. The V and J ends lost 5 bases and 2 bases, in that order; junction bases with no gene match: 9. CDR3 length equals 15 residues. The gene calls are TRBV10-3 and TRBJ2-7; 7 bases are shared with TRBD2. Material: CD8+ T cells sorted from PBMCs, obtained around 5 days after vaccination. The source of this sequence is a man aged 50-60 years who received an inactivated influenza vaccine. The CDR3, as DNA: TGTGCCATCAGTCCTACTAGCGAACCAACCTACGAGCAGTACTTC. It encodes CAISPTSEPTYEQYF.